This T cell receptor beta chain was sequenced during a study of shared clonotypes between healthy human individuals. Turning to the study itself: Used for every donor were three CD4 naive, three CD4 memory, two CD8 naive and one CD8 memory plate.

The CDR3 has 15 residues. Germline values: CDR1 SNHLY, CDR2 FYNNEI. V dropped 8 bases and J dropped 9; count of bases not matched to a gene: 16. Study results and limitations: Non-shared clonotypes displayed generation probabilities falling below those of clonotypes present in all four donors. A generally larger estimated richness was seen in naive subsets than in memory subsets.

Assay: immunoSEQ multiplex PCR; the TCRdb copy retains only in-frame clones and omits some. In the table there are a few million clones, 90% to 97% of which are singletons. On this clone itself: Antigen specificity is unknown.

The specimen was naive CD4+ T cells sorted from blood. Subset described: CD45RA+ positively selected. The sequence was collected from a man aged 18 to 29 in good health. The V gene is TRBV2, the J gene TRBJ2-1, with 7 bases fitting TRBD2. The CDR3 DNA follows: TGTGCCAGCCAAACTAGCGCGAGCTTAACCGGTGAGCAGTTCTTC. Translating it yields CASQTSASLTGEQFF. The whole variable domain, filled in from reference TRBV2 and TRBJ2-1, reads EPEVTQTPSHQVTQMGQEVILRCVPISNHLYFYWYRQILGQKVEFLVSFYNNEISEKSEIFDDQFSVERPDGSNFTLKIRSTKLEDSAMYFCASQTSASLTGEQFFGPGTRLTVL.